Below are 2 T cell receptor beta chains sequenced from a single sample in a study of blood T cell repertoires in COVID-19. Assay used: immunoSEQ multiplex PCR; TCRdb lists only in-frame clones, some missing. This table holds under 350,000 clones, around 82% found once. Source material: peripheral blood. Receptors originate from a woman aged 45-65 years who had recovered from COVID-19.

Details on this clone: Additional DNA sequences in this sample encode the identical CDR3. This chain joins TRBV6-5 and TRBJ1-5; TRBD1 aligns across 8 bases. Trimming at V came to 6 bases and at J to 2 bases, leaving 3 bases not matched to a gene. Germline loops: CDR1 MNHEY, CDR2 SVGAGI. CDR3 length: 14 residues. The CDR3 protein is CASRRTGRNQPQHF. The CDR3 nucleotides read TGTGCCAGCAGAAGGACAGGGCGCAATCAGCCCCAGCATTTT.

The chain links TRBV19 to TRBJ1-1; unclear D gene. V dropped 4 bases and J dropped 6 bases, with 12 bases sitting between them. The CDR3 is 13 amino acids. Germline loops: CDR1 LNHDA, CDR2 SQIVND (reference sequence). The CDR3 coding sequence is TGTGCCAGTAGTAACTCGCGGTCTGCTGAAGCTTTCTTT. This sequence encodes CASSNSRSAEAFF. Combining the CDR3 with reference TRBV19 and TRBJ1-1 gives the whole variable domain DGGITQSPKYLFRKEGQNVTLSCEQNLNHDAMYWYRQDPGQGLRLIYYSQIVNDFQKGDIAEGYSVSREKKESFPLTVTSAQKNPTAFYLCASSNSRSAEAFFGQGTRLTVV.